A few counts support the clone carrying this T cell receptor (beta chain). As yet, its antigen is unknown. It was 8 to 10 milliliters of peripheral blood that were drawn from each donor. A minimum of 6.5 million PBMCs was isolated per sample. CDR3 length: 13 amino acids. V lost 8 bases and J lost 6, with 18 bases in between. CDR1 is SQVTM, CDR2 ANQGSEA, per germline. Next came a second PCR, run for roughly 6 to 11 cycles, which used a sample-barcoded 5' primer along with a J-beta primer mix. A template-switch adaptor containing 12 random nucleotides labeled each cDNA molecule. TCRdb itself ran the 5' RACE reads through MiXCR, one entry per CDR3 protein. The sample holds 1.5 million to 2 million distinct CDR3 sequences, roughly 43% seen once. These data are taken from a study of blood T cells in healthy people across ages. The study, taken as a whole, reports: Long-lived donors carried more naive CD4+ cells and greater diversity than aged donors.

V and J are TRBV29-1 and TRBJ2-3; D perhaps matches TRBD1 (6 bases). This sequence was found in a human donor in good health. The sample taken for sequencing was blood. The CDR3 region has the DNA TGCAGCCTGGCTCACAAAGGGGGTGATACGCAGTATTTT. This sequence encodes CSLAHKGGDTQYF.